The clone carrying this T cell receptor (beta chain) occurred many times. Its antigen is unidentified. This sample stems from a study of T-cell reconstitution after alpha-beta-depleted transplantation in children. Study results and caveats: Among T cells one year after transplant, newly produced cells accounted for most counts and diversity.

Preparation of the TCRbeta library was carried out with unique molecular identifiers. TCRdb redid the calling of the PCR reads with MiXCR, one entry per CDR3 protein. The sample lists 700,000 to 950,000 distinct CDR3 sequences, less than 20% occurring once. J gave up 8 bases and V 6 bases, and 7 bases lay outside the gene matches. The CDR3 covers 14 residues. Germline lookup yields CDR1 SNHLY and CDR2 FYNNEI. The V and J genes are TRBV2 and TRBJ1-4; 9 bases fit TRBD1. This TCR was recovered from a male patient between 5 and 17 years old who had a stem cell transplant for acute lymphoblastic leukemia, so the T cells may come from the graft donor. Sequenced material: PBMCs, mostly from graft donor cells, taken 360 days after TCRalphabeta/CD19-depleted stem cell transplant. This chain's CDR3 is CASRGDREREKLFF. Here the CDR3 DNA reads TGTGCCAGCAGAGGGGACAGGGAACGCGAAAAACTGTTTTTT.